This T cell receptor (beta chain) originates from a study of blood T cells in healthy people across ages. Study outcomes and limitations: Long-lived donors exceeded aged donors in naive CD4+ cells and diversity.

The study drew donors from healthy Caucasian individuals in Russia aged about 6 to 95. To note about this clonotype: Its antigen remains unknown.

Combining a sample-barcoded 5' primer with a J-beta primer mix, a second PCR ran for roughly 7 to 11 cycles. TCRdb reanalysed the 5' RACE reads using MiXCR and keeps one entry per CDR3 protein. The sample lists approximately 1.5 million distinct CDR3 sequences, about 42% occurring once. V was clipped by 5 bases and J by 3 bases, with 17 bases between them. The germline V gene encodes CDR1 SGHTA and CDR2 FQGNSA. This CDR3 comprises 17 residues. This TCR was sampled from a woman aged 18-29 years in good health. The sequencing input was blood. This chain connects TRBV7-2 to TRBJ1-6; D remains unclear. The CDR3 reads CASSPGGQRIYNSPLHF. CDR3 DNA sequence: TGTGCCAGCAGCCCCGGTGGGCAGAGAATCTATAATTCACCCCTCCACTTT.